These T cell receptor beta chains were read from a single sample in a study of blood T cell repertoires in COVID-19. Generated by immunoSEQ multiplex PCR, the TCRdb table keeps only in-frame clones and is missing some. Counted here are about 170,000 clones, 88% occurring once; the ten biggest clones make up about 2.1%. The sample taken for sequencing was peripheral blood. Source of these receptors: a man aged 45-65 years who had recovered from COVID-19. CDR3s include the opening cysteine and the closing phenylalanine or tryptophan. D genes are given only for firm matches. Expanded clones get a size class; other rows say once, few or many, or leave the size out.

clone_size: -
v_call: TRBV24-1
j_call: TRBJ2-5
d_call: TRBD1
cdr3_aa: CATSDAGQGGETQYF
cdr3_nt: TGTGCCACCAGTGATGCGGGACAGGGAGGGGAGACCCAGTACTTC

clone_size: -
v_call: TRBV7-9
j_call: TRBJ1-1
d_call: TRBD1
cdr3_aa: CASSGLGTGKGIGEAFF
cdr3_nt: TGTGCCAGCAGCGGTCTAGGGACAGGGAAAGGGATCGGTGAAGCTTTCTTT

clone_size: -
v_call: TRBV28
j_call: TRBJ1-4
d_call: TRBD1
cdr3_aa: CASSTQGGGEKLFF
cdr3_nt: TGTGCCAGCAGTACACAGGGGGGGGGTGAAAAACTGTTTTTT

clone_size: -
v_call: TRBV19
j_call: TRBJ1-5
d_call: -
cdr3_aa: CASRGRDQPQHF
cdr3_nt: TGTGCCAGCCGGGGGAGGGATCAGCCCCAGCATTTT

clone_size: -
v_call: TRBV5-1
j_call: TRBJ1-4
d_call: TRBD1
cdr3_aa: CASSLEGASEKLFF
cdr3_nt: TGCGCCAGCAGCTTAGAGGGGGCGAGTGAAAAACTGTTTTTT

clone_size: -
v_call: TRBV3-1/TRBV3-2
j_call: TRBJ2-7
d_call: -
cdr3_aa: CASSQVDGGEQYF
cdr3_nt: TGTGCCAGCAGCCAAGTGGACGGGGGCGAGCAGTACTTC

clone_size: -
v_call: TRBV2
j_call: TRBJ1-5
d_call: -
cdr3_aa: CASSSDRPRGGNQPQHF
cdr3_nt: TGTGCCAGCAGTTCTGACAGGCCCCGTGGGGGCAATCAGCCCCAGCATTTT

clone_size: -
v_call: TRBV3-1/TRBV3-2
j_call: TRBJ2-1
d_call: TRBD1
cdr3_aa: CASSLRTGALGSYNEQFF
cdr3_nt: TGTGCCAGCAGCCTGAGGACAGGGGCTTTGGGCTCCTACAATGAGCAGTTCTTC

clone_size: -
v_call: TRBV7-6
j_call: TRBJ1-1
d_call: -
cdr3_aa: CASSRDRNQLQQAFF
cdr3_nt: TGTGCCAGCAGCCGAGACAGAAATCAACTTCAACAAGCTTTCTTT

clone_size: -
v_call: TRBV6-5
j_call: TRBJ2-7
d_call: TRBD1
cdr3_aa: CASIRDRFSYEQYF
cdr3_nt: TGTGCCAGCATCCGGGACAGGTTCTCCTACGAGCAGTACTTC

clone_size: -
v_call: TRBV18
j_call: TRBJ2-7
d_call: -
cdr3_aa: CASSQIPSGALSSYEQYF
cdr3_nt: TGTGCCAGCTCCCAGATCCCTTCTGGAGCGTTAAGCTCCTACGAGCAGTACTTC

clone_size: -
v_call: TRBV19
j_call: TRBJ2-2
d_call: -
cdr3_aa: CASHRDGSAGELFF
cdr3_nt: TGTGCCAGCCACAGGGACGGATCTGCCGGGGAGCTGTTTTTT

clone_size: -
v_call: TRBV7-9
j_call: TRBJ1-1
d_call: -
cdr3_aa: CASSLVAGMNTEAFF
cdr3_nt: TGTGCCAGCAGCTTAGTTGCAGGCATGAACACTGAAGCTTTCTTT

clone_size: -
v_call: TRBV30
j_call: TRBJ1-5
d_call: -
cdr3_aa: CAWSPGIDQPQHF
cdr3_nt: TGTGCCTGGAGTCCGGGAATAGATCAGCCCCAGCATTTT

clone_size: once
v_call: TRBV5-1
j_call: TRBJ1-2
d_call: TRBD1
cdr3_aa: CASSFGSTGVYGYTF
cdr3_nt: TGCGCCAGCAGCTTCGGAAGCACAGGGGTCTATGGCTACACCTTC

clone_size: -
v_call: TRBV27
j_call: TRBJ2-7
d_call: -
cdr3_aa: CASSLYFGQPHEQYF
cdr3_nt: TGTGCCAGCAGTTTATATTTTGGACAGCCACACGAGCAGTACTTC

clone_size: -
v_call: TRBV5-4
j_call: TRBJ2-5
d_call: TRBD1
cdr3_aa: CASSLLLRTGGGLETQYF
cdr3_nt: TGTGCCAGCAGCTTGCTTTTACGTACAGGGGGTGGTTTGGAGACCCAGTACTTC

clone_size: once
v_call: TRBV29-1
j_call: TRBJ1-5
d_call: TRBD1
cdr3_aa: CSVGQGAGQPQHF
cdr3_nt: TGCAGCGTGGGCCAGGGGGCTGGTCAGCCCCAGCATTTT

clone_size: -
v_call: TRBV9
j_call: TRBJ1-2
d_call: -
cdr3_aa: CASSETVAGGYGYTF
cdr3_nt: TGTGCCAGCAGCGAGACAGTGGCCGGCGGCTATGGCTACACCTTC

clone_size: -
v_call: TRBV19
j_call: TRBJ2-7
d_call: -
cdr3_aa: CASTPGGSSYEQYF
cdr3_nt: TGTGCCAGTACCCCTGGTGGCAGTTCCTACGAGCAGTACTTC

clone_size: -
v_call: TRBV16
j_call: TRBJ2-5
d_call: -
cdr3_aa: CASSQSRQNQETQYF
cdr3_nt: TGTGCCAGCAGCCAATCGAGGCAAAATCAAGAGACCCAGTACTTC

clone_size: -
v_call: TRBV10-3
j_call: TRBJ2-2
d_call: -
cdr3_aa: CAISDTGQYTGELFF
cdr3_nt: TGTGCCATCAGTGATACCGGACAGTACACCGGGGAGCTGTTTTTT

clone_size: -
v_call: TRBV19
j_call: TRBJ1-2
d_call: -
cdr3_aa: CASSILKGFGYTF
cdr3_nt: TGTGCCAGTAGTATTTTAAAGGGGTTTGGCTACACCTTC

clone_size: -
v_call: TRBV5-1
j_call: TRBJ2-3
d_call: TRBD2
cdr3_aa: CASSPAGLVTDTQYF
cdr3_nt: TGCGCCAGCAGCCCGGCGGGACTAGTCACAGATACGCAGTATTTT

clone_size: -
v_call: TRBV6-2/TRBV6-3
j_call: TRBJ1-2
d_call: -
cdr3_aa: CASSMDRANYGYTF
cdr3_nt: TGTGCCAGCAGTATGGACAGAGCTAACTATGGCTACACCTTC

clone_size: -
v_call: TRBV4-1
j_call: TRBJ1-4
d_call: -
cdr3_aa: CASSQEYRQGEKLFF
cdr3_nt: TGCGCCAGCAGCCAAGAATATCGGCAGGGTGAAAAACTGTTTTTT

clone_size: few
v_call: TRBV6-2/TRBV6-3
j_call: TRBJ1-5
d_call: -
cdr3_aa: CASSYPGWDQPQHF
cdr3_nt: TGTGCCAGCAGTTACCCAGGTTGGGATCAGCCCCAGCATTTT

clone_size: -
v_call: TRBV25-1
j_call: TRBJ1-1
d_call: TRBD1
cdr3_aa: CASSEYRDSHEAFF
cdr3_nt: TGTGCCAGCAGTGAATATAGGGACAGCCATGAAGCTTTCTTT

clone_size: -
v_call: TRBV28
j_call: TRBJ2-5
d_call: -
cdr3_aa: CASRTSETQYF
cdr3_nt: TGTGCCAGCAGGACATCAGAGACCCAGTACTTC

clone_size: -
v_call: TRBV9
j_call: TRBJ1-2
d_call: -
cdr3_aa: CASSVATGGGETF
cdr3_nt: TGTGCCAGCAGCGTAGCTACGGGAGGAGGGGAGACCTTC

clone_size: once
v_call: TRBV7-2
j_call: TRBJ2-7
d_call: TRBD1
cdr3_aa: CASSLGARGQVGSYEQYF
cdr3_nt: TGTGCCAGCAGCTTAGGGGCCAGGGGGCAAGTAGGCTCCTACGAGCAGTACTTC

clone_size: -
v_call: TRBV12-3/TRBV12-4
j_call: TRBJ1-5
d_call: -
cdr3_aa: CASRDSGNQPQHF
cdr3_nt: TGTGCCAGCAGGGACAGTGGCAATCAGCCCCAGCATTTT

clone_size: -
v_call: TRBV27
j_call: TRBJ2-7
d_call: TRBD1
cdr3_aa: CASSFRQGAYEQYF
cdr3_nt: TGTGCCAGCAGTTTTAGGCAGGGGGCTTACGAGCAGTACTTC

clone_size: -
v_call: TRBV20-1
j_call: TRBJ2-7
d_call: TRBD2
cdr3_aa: CSASEIAGGPYEQYF
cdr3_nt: TGCAGTGCTAGTGAAATAGCGGGAGGCCCCTACGAGCAGTACTTC

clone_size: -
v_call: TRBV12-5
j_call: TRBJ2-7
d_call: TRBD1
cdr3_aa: CASGPTGVYEQYF
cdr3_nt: TGTGCTAGTGGACCCACAGGGGTCTACGAGCAGTACTTC

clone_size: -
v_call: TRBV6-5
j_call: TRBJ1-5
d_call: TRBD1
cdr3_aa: CASSPDRGANQPQHF
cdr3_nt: TGTGCCAGCAGTCCGGACAGGGGGGCTAATCAGCCCCAGCATTTT

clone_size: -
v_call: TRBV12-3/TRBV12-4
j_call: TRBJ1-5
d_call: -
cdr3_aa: CASSLNQPQHF
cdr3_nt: TGTGCCAGCAGTCTAAATCAGCCCCAGCATTTT

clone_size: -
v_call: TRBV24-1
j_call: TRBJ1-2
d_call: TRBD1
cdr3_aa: CATSGPQQGVYGYTF
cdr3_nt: TGTGCCACCAGTGGTCCCCAACAGGGGGTCTATGGCTACACCTTC

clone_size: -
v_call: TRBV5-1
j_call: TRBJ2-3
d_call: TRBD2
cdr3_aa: CASSPGTSGRTDTQYF
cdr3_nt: TGCGCCAGCAGCCCCGGGACTAGCGGGAGAACAGATACGCAGTATTTT

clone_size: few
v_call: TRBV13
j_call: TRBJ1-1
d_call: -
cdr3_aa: CASSLGKGVNTEAFF
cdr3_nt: TGTGCCAGCAGCTTAGGCAAGGGGGTGAACACTGAAGCTTTCTTT

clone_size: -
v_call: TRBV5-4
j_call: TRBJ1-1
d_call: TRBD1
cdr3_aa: CASSGQQGMNTEAFF
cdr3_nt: TGTGCCAGCAGCGGGCAACAGGGGATGAACACTGAAGCTTTCTTT

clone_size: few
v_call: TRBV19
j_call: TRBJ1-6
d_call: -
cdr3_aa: CASSLPVGTMNSPLHF
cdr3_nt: TGTGCCAGTAGCCTGCCAGTAGGGACAATGAATTCACCCCTCCACTTT

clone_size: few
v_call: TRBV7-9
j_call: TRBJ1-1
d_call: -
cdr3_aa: CASSFQPGFLNTEAFF
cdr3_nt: TGTGCCAGCAGCTTCCAGCCAGGCTTCTTGAACACTGAAGCTTTCTTT

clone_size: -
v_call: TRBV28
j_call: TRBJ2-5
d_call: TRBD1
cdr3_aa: CASSSLAGGMETQYF
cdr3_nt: TGTGCCAGCAGTTCCCTGGCAGGGGGAATGGAGACCCAGTACTTC

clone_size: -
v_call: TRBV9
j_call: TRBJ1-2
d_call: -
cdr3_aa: CASSFRSGGAVDYGYTF
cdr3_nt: TGTGCCAGCAGCTTCCGGTCCGGAGGGGCGGTGGACTATGGCTACACCTTC

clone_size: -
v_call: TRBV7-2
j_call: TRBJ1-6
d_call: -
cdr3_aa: CASSLGQPLNSPLHF
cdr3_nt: TGTGCCAGCAGCTTAGGACAGCCCCTTAATTCACCCCTCCACTTT

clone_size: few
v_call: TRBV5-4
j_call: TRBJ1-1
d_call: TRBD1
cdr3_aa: CASSSPDREDTEAFF
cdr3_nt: TGTGCCAGCAGCTCCCCGGACAGGGAGGACACTGAAGCTTTCTTT

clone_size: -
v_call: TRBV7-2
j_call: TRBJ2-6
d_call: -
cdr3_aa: CASSFRARNSGANVLTF
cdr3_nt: TGTGCCAGCAGCTTCAGGGCCAGGAACTCTGGGGCCAACGTCCTGACTTTC

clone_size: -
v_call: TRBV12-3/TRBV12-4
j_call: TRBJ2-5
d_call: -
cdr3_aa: CASSPKETQYF
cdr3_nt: TGTGCCAGCAGTCCTAAAGAGACCCAGTACTTC

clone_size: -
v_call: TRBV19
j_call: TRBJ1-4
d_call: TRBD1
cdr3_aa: CASSMGTGTNEKLFF
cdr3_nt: TGTGCCAGTAGTATGGGGACAGGGACTAATGAAAAACTGTTTTTT

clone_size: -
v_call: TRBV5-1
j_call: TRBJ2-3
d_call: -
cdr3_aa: CASSGGGVLIDTQYF
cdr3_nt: TGCGCCAGCAGCGGAGGAGGGGTTTTAATTGATACGCAGTATTTT

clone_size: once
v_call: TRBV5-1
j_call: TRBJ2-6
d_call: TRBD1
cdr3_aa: CASSLGDRGAGANVLTF
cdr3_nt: TGCGCCAGCAGCTTGGGGGACAGGGGCGCCGGGGCCAACGTCCTGACTTTC

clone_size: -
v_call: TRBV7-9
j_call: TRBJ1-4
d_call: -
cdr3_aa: CASSLGSVANEKLFF
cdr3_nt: TGTGCCAGCAGCTTAGGGTCAGTGGCTAATGAAAAACTGTTTTTT

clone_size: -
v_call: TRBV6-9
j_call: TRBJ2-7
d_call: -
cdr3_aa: CASTTPPPQGSSYEQYF
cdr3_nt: TGTGCCAGCACTACTCCCCCCCCACAGGGAAGCTCCTACGAGCAGTACTTC